This TCR beta chain derives from a study of siplizumab effects on memory and regulatory T cells. Repertoires were generated with immunoSEQ multiplex PCR, while TCRdb's copy carries only in-frame clones and drops some. The sample shows over 70,000 clones, over 80% of them seen only once. The V gene end was trimmed by 3 bases and the J gene end by 0 bases; junction bases not matched to a gene: 2. CDR3 length equals 16 residues. Germline CDR1 reads SGHTA; CDR2 reads FQGTGA. Sequenced sample: CD4+ T cells sorted from blood. This receptor was taken from a human donor in good health. This chain connects TRBV7-3 to TRBJ2-2, with 9 nucleotides matching TRBD2. The CDR3 DNA reads TGTGCCAGCAGCTTTCGACTAGCGGCGAACACCGGGGAGCTGTTTTTT. It is translated as CASSFRLAANTGELFF.